This T cell receptor (beta chain) was recovered during a study of neurological immune-mediated disorders. Worth noting for this clonotype: What it recognizes is unknown.

Germline CDR1 SEHNR, CDR2 FQNEAQ (reference sequence). The CDR3 is 14 residues long. The J segment lost 4 bases and the V segment lost 8 bases, leaving 8 bases of the junction unmatched. The output of every sequencing run exceeded 200 million TCR-beta sequences, derived from 15-18 subjects. A single record per CDR3 protein comes from TCRdb applying MiXCR to the 5' RACE reads. This sample has 77,000 or so distinct CDR3 sequences, with about 9.5% found just once. Study outcomes and limitations: The highest TCR clonal expansion occurred in HTLV-1-associated myelopathy; multiple sclerosis fell below healthy controls. Across subjects, expanded clones had no CDR3 amino acid sequences in common, pointing to private repertoires in all groups.

The TCR was taken from a man aged 45 to 65 in good health. The rearrangement uses TRBV7-9 and TRBJ2-1, with TRBD2 matching over 7 bases. The sequenced sample was PBMCs. The CDR3 DNA follows: TGTGCCAGCGGGATTAGCGGGTTTTACAATGAGCAGTTCTTC. Protein sequence: CASGISGFYNEQFF.